A single sample is the source of the 15 T cell receptor beta chains below, sequenced in a study of blood T cell repertoires in COVID-19. The method was immunoSEQ multiplex PCR; TCRdb's version includes in-frame clones alone and lacks a portion of them. The table shows about 250,000 clones, with roughly 80% occurring only once. The sequencing input was peripheral blood. These receptors were taken from a person between 65 and 79 years old with COVID-19, enrolled during active disease.

The chain links TRBV5-1 to TRBJ2-1; 7 nucleotides match TRBD2. Germline CDR1 reads SGHRS; CDR2 reads YFSETQ. The V and J ends lost 2 bases and 4 bases, in that order; junction bases with no gene match: 6. This CDR3 has 15 residues. The DNA for the CDR3 is TGCGCCAGCAGCTTTATCCTAGCGGAATACAATGAGCAGTTCTTC. Encoded protein: CASSFILAEYNEQFF.

This clone appeared a single time. The chain employs TRBV19 and TRBJ1-1; D is perhaps TRBD1 (5 bases). V shed 5 bases and J shed 6 bases, with 13 bases lying between them. The germline gives CDR1 LNHDA, CDR2 SQIVND (reference sequence). CDR3 length: 13 residues. In DNA form, the CDR3 reads TGTGCCAGTAGTGTAAACCCAGGGTCTGAAGCTTTCTTT. Its translation: CASSVNPGSEAFF.

The J gene is TRBJ1-5, the V gene TRBV2; D might be TRBD1 (6 bases). V lost 5 bases, J lost 5 bases, and 16 bases lay in between. CDR3 size: 15 residues. Germline CDR1 and CDR2: SNHLY and FYNNEI. The CDR3 nucleotides are TGTGCCAGCAGTTCAACAGGGCATACTGATCAGCCCCAGCATTTT. It specifies CASSSTGHTDQPQHF. Full variable domain (missing parts from reference TRBV2 and TRBJ1-5): EPEVTQTPSHQVTQMGQEVILRCVPISNHLYFYWYRQILGQKVEFLVSFYNNEISEKSEIFDDQFSVERPDGSNFTLKIRSTKLEDSAMYFCASSSTGHTDQPQHFGDGTRLSIL.

This clone appeared a few times. The chain is built from TRBV28 and TRBJ1-2; TRBD1 aligns across 7 bases. The V gene's germline CDR1 is MDHEN and CDR2 SYDVKM. J gave up 4 bases and V 8 bases, and 1 base lay outside the gene matches. This CDR3 spans 11 amino acids. The CDR3 here is CASHRGYGYTF. The CDR3 region has the DNA TGTGCCAGCCACAGGGGCTATGGCTACACCTTC.

The chain employs TRBV5-4 and TRBJ2-2, with D maybe TRBD1 (5 bases). Deletions cut 3 bases from V and 6 bases from J, with 15 bases between. Germline CDR1 and CDR2: SGHNT and YYREEE (reference sequence). The CDR3 covers 15 residues. CDR3 nucleotide sequence: TGTGCCAGCAGCTCCAGGGTGGTGTCCTCCGGGGAGCTGTTTTTT. This sequence encodes CASSSRVVSSGELFF.

The chain is built from TRBV7-3 and TRBJ2-6, with TRBD1 matching 10 bases. The CDR3 spans 18 residues. Germline trimming cut 4 bases from V and 1 base from J; bases unmatched to any gene: 7. From germline, CDR1 is SGHTA and CDR2 FQGTGA. The DNA of the CDR3 is TGTGCCAGCAGCTATACGACAGGGGGCGTATCTGGGGCCAACGTCCTGACTTTC. It yields the protein CASSYTTGGVSGANVLTF. Based on the CDR3 plus reference TRBV7-3 and TRBJ2-6, the full variable domain is GAGVSQTPSNKVTEKGKYVELRCDPISGHTALYWYRQSLGQGPEFLIYFQGTGAADDSGLPNDRFFAVRPEGSVSTLKIQRTERGDSAVYLCASSYTTGGVSGANVLTFGAGSRLTVL.

The chain has TRBV7-9 and TRBJ2-3, with D hard to call. The germline V gene has CDR1 SEHNR and CDR2 FQNEAQ (reference sequence). The CDR3 extends over 13 amino acids. Trimming cost V 6 bases and J 6 bases, with 13 bases left between them. CDR3 DNA: TGTGCCAGCAGGAGATTTGACTCGGATACGCAGTATTTT. This encodes CASRRFDSDTQYF.

V and J are TRBV5-6 and TRBJ2-3; D possibly corresponds to TRBD2 (5 bases). Germline values: CDR1 SGHDT, CDR2 YYEEEE. CDR3 length: 15 amino acids. Trimming took 0 bases from V and 6 from J, leaving 14 bases between them. CDR3 region: CASSLDTSDFDTQYF. The CDR3 DNA reads TGTGCCAGCAGCTTGGACACTAGTGACTTTGATACGCAGTATTTT.

V gene TRBV7-3 combines with J gene TRBJ1-6, with 9 bases that match TRBD1. The V gene's germline CDR1 is SGHTA and CDR2 FQGTGA. The ends lost 5 bases at V and 12 bases at J; junction bases unmatched: 11. This CDR3 is 15 amino acids long. DNA of the CDR3: TGTGCCAGCAGCCCGCCGGGACAGGGCAAGATACCCCTCCACTTT. This sequence encodes CASSPPGQGKIPLHF. The full variable domain, completed using reference TRBV7-3 and TRBJ1-6, is GAGVSQTPSNKVTEKGKYVELRCDPISGHTALYWYRQSLGQGPEFLIYFQGTGAADDSGLPNDRFFAVRPEGSVSTLKIQRTERGDSAVYLCASSPPGQGKIPLHFGNGTRLTVT.

The chain carries TRBV7-9 and TRBJ1-1, with TRBD1 as a possible D gene (5 bases). The CDR3 is 15 amino acids. Germline CDR1 SEHNR, CDR2 FQNEAQ (reference sequence). V was clipped by 5 bases and J by 0 bases, with 13 bases between them. CDR3 in amino acids: CASSLRAPMNTEAFF. For the CDR3, the DNA is TGTGCCAGCAGCCTCAGGGCGCCCATGAACACTGAAGCTTTCTTT.

The V call is TRBV4-2, the J call TRBJ2-7; 8 bases agree with TRBD2. Germline V CDR1 and CDR2: LGHNA, YNFKEQ. The ends lost 4 bases at V and 0 bases at J; junction bases unmatched: 5. The CDR3 has 15 amino acids. As DNA, the CDR3 is TGTGCCAGCAGCCGAGGGACTAGACACTCCTACGAGCAGTACTTC. This gives the protein CASSRGTRHSYEQYF.

The CDR3 reads CASRTTNTGELFF. CDR3 bases: TGTGCCAGCAGGACAACGAACACCGGGGAGCTGTTTTTT. This chain connects TRBV2 to TRBJ2-2; D ambiguous. The CDR3 covers 13 residues. The V gene lost 6 bases and the J gene lost 0 bases, with 5 bases spanning the gap. CDR1 and CDR2 (germline): SNHLY, FYNNEI. The full variable domain, in which reference TRBV2 and TRBJ2-2 provide the parts outside the CDR3, is EPEVTQTPSHQVTQMGQEVILRCVPISNHLYFYWYRQILGQKVEFLVSFYNNEISEKSEIFDDQFSVERPDGSNFTLKIRSTKLEDSAMYFCASRTTNTGELFFGEGSRLTVL.

The V call is TRBV2, the J call TRBJ1-2, with D possibly being TRBD1 (5 bases). The V and J ends lost 3 bases and 8 bases respectively, with 13 bases between them. This CDR3 contains 13 residues. From germline, CDR1 is SNHLY and CDR2 FYNNEI. CDR3 coding DNA: TGTGCCAGCAGTGACCAGGGACTAGGCGGCTACACCTTC. This sequence encodes CASSDQGLGGYTF.

The V call is TRBV20-1, the J call TRBJ1-1; D gene ambiguous. Trimming took off 3 bases at V and 3 bases at J, with 5 bases between the two ends. Germline V gene sequence: CDR1 DFQATT, CDR2 SNEGSKA (reference sequence). This CDR3 is built from 11 residues. The CDR3 here is CSARLDTEAFF. The CDR3 DNA follows: TGCAGTGCTAGGTTAGACACTGAAGCTTTCTTT.

V gene TRBV12-3 or TRBV12-4 combines with J gene TRBJ1-1, with D uncertain. The CDR3 is 12 residues long. Trimming took off 3 bases at V and 6 bases at J, with 8 bases between the two ends. Here the CDR3 reads CASSFSVSEAFF. In nucleotides, the CDR3 is TGTGCCAGCAGTTTTTCCGTGTCTGAAGCTTTCTTT.